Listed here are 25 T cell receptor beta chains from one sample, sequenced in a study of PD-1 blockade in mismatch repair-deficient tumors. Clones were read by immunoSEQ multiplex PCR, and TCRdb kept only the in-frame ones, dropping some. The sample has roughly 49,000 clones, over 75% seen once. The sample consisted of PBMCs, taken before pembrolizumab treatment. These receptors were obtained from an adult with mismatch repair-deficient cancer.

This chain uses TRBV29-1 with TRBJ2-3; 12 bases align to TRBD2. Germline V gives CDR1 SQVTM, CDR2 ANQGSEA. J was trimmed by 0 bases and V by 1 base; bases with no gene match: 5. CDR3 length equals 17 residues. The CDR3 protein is CSVEGLAGGHSTDTQYF. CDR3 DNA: TGCAGCGTTGAAGGGCTAGCGGGAGGGCATAGCACAGATACGCAGTATTTT.

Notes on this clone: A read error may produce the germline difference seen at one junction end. The CDR3 is CASSEEPYTEAFF. CDR3 bases: TGTGCCAGCAGCGAAGAGCCTTACACTGAAGCTTTCTTT. The chain combines TRBV2 with TRBJ1-1; D not certain. From germline, CDR1 is SNHLY and CDR2 FYNNEI. This CDR3 comprises 13 residues.

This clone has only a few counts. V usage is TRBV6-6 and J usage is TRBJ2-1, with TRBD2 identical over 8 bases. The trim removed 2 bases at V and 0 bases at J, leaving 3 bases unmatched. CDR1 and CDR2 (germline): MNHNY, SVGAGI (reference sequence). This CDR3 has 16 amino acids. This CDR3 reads CASSYGLAGSYNEQFF. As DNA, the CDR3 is TGTGCCAGCAGTTACGGACTAGCAGGCTCCTACAATGAGCAGTTCTTC.

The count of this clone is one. CDR3 DNA: TGTGCCAGCATTAGTTTTAGCACAGATACGCAGTATTTT. Its protein product is CASISFSTDTQYF. V gene TRBV2 combines with J gene TRBJ2-3; D is uncertain. CDR1 is SNHLY, CDR2 FYNNEI, per germline. The CDR3 is made up of 13 amino acids. The V end lost 7 bases, the J end lost 0 bases, and 8 bases lay between the germline ends. Together with reference TRBV2 and TRBJ2-3, the CDR3 gives the full variable domain: EPEVTQTPSHQVTQMGQEVILRCVPISNHLYFYWYRQILGQKVEFLVSFYNNEISEKSEIFDDQFSVERPDGSNFTLKIRSTKLEDSAMYFCASISFSTDTQYFGPGTRLTVL.

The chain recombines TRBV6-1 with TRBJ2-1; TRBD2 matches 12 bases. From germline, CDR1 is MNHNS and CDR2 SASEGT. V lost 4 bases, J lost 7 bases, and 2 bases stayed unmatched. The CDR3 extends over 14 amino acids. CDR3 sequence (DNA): TGTGCCAGCAGTGGACTAGCGGGAGATAATGAGCAGTTCTTC. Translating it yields CASSGLAGDNEQFF.

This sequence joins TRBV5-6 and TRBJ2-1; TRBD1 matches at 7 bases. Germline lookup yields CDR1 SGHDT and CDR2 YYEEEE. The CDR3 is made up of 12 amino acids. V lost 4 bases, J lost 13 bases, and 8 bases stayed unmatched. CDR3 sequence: CASSPGQLLQFF. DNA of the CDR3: TGTGCCAGCAGCCCGGGACAGCTCCTCCAGTTCTTC.

This CDR3 is CASSLAGRGQETQYF. In nucleotides, the CDR3 is TGCGCCAGCAGCTTGGCCGGCAGAGGCCAAGAGACCCAGTACTTC. The genes are TRBV5-1 and TRBJ2-5; no firm D call. CDR1 is SGHRS, CDR2 YFSETQ, per germline. Trimming removed 0 bases at V and 1 base at J, with 10 bases between. CDR3 length: 15 amino acids.

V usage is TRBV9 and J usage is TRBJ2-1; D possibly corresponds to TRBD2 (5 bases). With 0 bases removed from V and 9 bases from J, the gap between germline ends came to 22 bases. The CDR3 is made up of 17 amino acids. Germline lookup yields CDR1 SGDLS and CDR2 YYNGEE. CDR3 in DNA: TGTGCCAGCAGCGTAGCGCCCCCTGGAGGCCTGCAGAGTGAGCAGTTCTTC. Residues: CASSVAPPGGLQSEQFF.

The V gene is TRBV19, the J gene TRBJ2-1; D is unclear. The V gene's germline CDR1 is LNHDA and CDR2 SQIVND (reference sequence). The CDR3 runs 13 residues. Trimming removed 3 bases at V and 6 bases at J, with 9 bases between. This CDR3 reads CASSIAGFNEQFF. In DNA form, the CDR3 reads TGTGCCAGTAGTATCGCCGGCTTCAATGAGCAGTTCTTC.

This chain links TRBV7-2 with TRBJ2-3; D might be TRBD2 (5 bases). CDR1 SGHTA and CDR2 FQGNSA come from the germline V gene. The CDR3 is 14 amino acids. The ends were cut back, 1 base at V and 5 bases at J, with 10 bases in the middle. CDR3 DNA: TGTGCCAGCAGCTTAGGTTCCAGCGGAGATACGCAGTATTTT. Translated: CASSLGSSGDTQYF.

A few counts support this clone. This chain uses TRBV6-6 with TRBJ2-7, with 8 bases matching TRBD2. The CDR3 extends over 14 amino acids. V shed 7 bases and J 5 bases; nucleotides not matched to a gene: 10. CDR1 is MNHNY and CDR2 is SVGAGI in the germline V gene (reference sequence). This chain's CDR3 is CASTSGSKIDEQYF. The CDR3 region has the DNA TGTGCCAGCACAAGCGGGAGTAAGATCGACGAGCAGTACTTC.

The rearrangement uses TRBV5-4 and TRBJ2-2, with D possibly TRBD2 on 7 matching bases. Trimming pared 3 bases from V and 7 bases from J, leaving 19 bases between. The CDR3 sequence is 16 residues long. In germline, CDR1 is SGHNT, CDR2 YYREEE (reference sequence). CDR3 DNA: TGTGCCAGCAGCTCTAGAAGGGGGGGGCAGAGCGGGGAGCTGTTTTTT. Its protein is CASSSRRGGQSGELFF.

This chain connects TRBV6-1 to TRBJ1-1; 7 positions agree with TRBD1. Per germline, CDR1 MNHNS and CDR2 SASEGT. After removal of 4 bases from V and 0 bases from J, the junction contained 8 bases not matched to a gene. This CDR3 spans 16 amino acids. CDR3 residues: CASSGKGGQMNTEAFF. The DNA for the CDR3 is TGTGCCAGCAGTGGTAAGGGGGGACAGATGAACACTGAAGCTTTCTTT.

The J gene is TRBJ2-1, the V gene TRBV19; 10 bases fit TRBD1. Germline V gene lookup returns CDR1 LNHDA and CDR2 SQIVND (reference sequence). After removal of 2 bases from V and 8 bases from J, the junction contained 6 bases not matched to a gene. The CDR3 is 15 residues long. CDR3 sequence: CASSIRDRGLDEQFF. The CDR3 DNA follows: TGTGCCAGTAGTATACGAGACAGGGGGCTGGATGAGCAGTTCTTC.

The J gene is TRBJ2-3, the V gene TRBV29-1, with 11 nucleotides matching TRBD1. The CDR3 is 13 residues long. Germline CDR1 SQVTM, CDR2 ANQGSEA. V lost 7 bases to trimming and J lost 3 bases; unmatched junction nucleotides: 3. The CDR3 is CSDGTGGTDTQYF. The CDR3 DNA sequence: TGCAGCGATGGGACAGGGGGGACAGATACGCAGTATTTT.

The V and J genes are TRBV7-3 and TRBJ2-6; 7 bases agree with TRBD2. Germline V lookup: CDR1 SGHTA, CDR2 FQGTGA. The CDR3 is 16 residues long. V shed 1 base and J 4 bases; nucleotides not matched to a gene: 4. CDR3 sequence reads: CASSLSGSRGANVLTF. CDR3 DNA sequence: TGTGCCAGCAGCTTAAGCGGGAGTCGGGGGGCCAACGTCCTGACTTTC.

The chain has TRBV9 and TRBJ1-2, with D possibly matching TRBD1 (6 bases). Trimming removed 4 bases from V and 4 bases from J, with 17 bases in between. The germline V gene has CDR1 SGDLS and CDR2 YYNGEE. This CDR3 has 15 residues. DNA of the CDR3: TGTGCCAGCAGCCCCAACCCGTCGACAGGCTATGGCTACACCTTC. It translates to CASSPNPSTGYGYTF.

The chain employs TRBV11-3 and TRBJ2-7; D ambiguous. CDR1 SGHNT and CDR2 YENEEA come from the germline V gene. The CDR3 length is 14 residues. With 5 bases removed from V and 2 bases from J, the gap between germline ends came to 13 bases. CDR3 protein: CASSELLSTYEQYF. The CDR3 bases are TGTGCCAGCAGCGAACTGCTTAGTACCTACGAGCAGTACTTC.

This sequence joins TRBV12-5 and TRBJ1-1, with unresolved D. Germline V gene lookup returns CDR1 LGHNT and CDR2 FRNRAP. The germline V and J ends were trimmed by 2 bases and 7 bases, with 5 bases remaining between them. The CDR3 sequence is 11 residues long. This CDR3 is CASGLSGEAFF. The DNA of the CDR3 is TGTGCTAGTGGTTTGAGTGGTGAAGCTTTCTTT.

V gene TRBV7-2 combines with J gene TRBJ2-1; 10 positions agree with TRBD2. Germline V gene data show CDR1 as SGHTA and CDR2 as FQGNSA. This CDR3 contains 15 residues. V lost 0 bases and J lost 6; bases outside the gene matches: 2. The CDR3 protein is CASSLASGRGNEQFF. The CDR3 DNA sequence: TGTGCCAGCAGCTTAGCCAGCGGGAGGGGCAATGAGCAGTTCTTC.

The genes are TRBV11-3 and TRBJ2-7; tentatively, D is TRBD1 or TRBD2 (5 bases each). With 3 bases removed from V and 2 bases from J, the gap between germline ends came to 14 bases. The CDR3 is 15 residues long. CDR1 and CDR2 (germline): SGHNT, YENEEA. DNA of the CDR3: TGTGCCAGCAGCTTGGGACGGACGTACCCCTACGAGCAGTACTTC. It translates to CASSLGRTYPYEQYF. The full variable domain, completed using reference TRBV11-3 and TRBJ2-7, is EAGVVQSPRYKIIEKKQPVAFWCNPISGHNTLYWYLQNLGQGPELLIRYENEEAVDDSQLPKDRFSAERLKGVDSTLKIQPAELGDSAVYLCASSLGRTYPYEQYFGPGTRLTVT.

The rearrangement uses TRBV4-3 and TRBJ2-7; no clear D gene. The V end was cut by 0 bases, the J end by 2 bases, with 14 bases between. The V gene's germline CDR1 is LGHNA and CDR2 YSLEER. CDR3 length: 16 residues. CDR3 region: CASSQDPDLTTYEQYF. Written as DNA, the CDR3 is TGCGCCAGCAGCCAAGATCCGGACCTCACTACCTACGAGCAGTACTTC.

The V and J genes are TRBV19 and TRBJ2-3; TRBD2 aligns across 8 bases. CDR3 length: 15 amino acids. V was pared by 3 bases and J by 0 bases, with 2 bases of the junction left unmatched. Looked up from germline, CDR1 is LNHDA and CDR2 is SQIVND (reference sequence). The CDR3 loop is CASSMERGSTDTQYF. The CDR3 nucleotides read TGTGCCAGTAGTATGGAGCGGGGGAGCACAGATACGCAGTATTTT.

Here the CDR3 reads CASTRPSAGELFF. In nucleotides, the CDR3 is TGTGCCAGTACTAGGCCCTCAGCCGGGGAGCTGTTTTTT. The chain has TRBV7-2 and TRBJ2-2; D may be TRBD2 (5 bases). V dropped 9 bases and J dropped 6 bases, with 14 bases sitting between them. The CDR3 is made up of 13 amino acids. CDR1 is SGHTA, CDR2 FQGNSA, per germline.

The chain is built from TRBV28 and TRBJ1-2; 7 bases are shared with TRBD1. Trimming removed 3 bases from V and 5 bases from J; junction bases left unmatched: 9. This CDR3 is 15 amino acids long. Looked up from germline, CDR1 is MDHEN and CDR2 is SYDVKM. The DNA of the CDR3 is TGTGCCAGCAGTTTCTATGACAGGGCCACTTATGGCTACACCTTC. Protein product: CASSFYDRATYGYTF.